This T cell receptor beta chain was captured in a study of OX40 agonist ivuxolimab in advanced cancers. The CDR3 consists of 15 residues. Germline lookup yields CDR1 SGHNT and CDR2 YYREEE (reference sequence). Between the trimmed V and J ends, which lost 3 bases and 11 bases, there was a span of 18 bases. The table came from immunoSEQ multiplex PCR; TCRdb's copy has only in-frame clones and leaves some out. The sample carries around 65,000 clones, roughly 90% recorded once. This TCR was recovered from an adult with an advanced solid tumor such as melanoma, head and neck, liver or kidney cancer. The source material was CD4+ or CD8+ T cells sorted from blood, sampled in a trial of the OX40 agonist ivuxolimab. V and J are TRBV5-4 and TRBJ1-6; weak D call: TRBD1 (6 bases). The CDR3 here is CASSSAGAQEPPLHF. DNA of the CDR3: TGTGCCAGCAGCTCGGCGGGGGCCCAAGAGCCACCCCTCCACTTT.